This TCR beta chain derives from a study of shared clonotypes between healthy human individuals. Whole-study context: Three CD4 naive, three CD4 memory, two CD8 naive and one CD8 memory plate were used per donor.

Broader study findings: Rarefaction revealed incomplete sorted-subset sequencing despite large depth. Unshared clonotypes carried lower generation probabilities than those common to all four donors.

This CDR3 region has 12 residues. Germline V gene sequence: CDR1 GTSNPN, CDR2 SVGIG (reference sequence). V lost 8 bases, J lost 0 bases, and 10 bases lay in between. Every subset had its genomic DNA shared out evenly among several immunoSEQ plates. The method was immunoSEQ multiplex PCR; TCRdb's version includes in-frame clones alone and lacks a portion of them. The table includes roughly 2.1 million clones, more than 85% detected once. Naive CD8 populations comprised CD45RO-negative cells positively selected for CCR7, excluding terminally differentiated effector memory CD45RA+ cells. With respect to this clone: The antigen is undetermined.

Sequenced sample: naive CD8+ T cells from PBMCs. The V and J genes are TRBV30 and TRBJ1-1; TRBD1 might be the D (6 bases). The receptor's source is a man between 18 and 35 years old in good health. Some clones in this sample may be carry-over from other donors' samples. In DNA form, the CDR3 reads TGTGCCGGGACAATGATGAACACTGAAGCTTTCTTT. Amino acid sequence: CAGTMMNTEAFF.